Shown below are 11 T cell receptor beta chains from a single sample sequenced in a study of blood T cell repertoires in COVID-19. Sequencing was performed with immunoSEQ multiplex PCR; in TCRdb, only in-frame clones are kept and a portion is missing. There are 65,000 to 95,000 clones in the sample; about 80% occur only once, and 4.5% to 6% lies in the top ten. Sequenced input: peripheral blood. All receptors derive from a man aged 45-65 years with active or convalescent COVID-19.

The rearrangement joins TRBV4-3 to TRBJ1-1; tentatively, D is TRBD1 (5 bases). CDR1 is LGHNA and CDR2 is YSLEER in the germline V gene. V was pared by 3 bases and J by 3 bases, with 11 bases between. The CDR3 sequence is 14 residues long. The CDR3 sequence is CASSQVDRDTEAFF. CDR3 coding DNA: TGCGCCAGCAGCCAGGTCGACAGAGACACTGAAGCTTTCTTT.

The CDR3 sequence: CASSNPRDRDLLNTEAFF. The CDR3 bases are TGTGCCAGCAGCAACCCCCGGGACAGGGACTTGCTGAACACTGAAGCTTTCTTT. The rearrangement links TRBV21-1 to TRBJ1-1; the tabulated D call, TRBD1, remains unverified against the DNA. TRBV21-1 has pseudogene status. CDR3 length: 18 amino acids.

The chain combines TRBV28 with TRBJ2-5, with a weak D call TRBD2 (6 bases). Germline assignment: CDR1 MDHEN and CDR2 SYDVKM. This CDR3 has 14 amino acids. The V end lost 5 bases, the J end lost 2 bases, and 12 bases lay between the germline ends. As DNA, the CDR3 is TGTGCCAGCAGTCTCGGGACTCCTCAAGAGACCCAGTACTTC. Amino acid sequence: CASSLGTPQETQYF.

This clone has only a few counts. Here the CDR3 reads CASSQGIAGGTYEQYF. CDR3 DNA: TGCGCCAGCAGCCAAGGGATAGCGGGGGGTACCTACGAGCAGTACTTC. The V gene is TRBV4-3, the J gene TRBJ2-7; 10 bases are a match to TRBD2. The V segment lost 1 base and the J segment 2 bases; nucleotides outside the gene matches: 5. In germline, CDR1 is LGHNA, CDR2 YSLEER. The CDR3 runs to 16 residues.

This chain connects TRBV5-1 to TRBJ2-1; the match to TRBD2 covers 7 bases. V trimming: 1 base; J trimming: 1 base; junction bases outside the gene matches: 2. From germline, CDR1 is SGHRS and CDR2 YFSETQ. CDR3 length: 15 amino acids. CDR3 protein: CASSLREGSYNEQFF. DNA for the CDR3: TGCGCCAGCAGCTTGAGGGAGGGATCCTACAATGAGCAGTTCTTC.

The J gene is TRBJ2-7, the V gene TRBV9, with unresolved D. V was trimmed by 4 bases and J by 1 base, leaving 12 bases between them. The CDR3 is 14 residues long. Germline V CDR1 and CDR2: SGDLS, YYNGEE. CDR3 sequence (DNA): TGTGCCAGCAGCCCGCTCCAGGTATCCTACGAGCAGTACTTC. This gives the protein CASSPLQVSYEQYF.

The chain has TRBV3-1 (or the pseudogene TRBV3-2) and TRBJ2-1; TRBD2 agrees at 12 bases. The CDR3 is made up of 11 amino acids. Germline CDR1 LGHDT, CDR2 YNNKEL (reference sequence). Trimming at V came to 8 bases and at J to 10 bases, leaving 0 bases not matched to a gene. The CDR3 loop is CASGLAGEQFF. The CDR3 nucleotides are TGTGCCAGCGGACTAGCGGGAGAGCAGTTCTTC.

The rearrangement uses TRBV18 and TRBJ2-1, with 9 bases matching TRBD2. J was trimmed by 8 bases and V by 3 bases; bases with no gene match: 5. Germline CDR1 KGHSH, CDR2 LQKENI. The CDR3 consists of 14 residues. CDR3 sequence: CASSPTGLAYEQFF. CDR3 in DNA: TGTGCCAGCTCACCTACGGGACTAGCATATGAGCAGTTCTTC.

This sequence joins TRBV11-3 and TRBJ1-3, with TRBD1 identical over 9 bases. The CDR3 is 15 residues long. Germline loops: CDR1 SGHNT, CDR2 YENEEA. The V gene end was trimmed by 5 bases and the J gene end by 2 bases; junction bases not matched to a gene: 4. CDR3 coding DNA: TGTGCCAGCAGCGCCGGGACAGGGACTGGAAACACCATATATTTT. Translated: CASSAGTGTGNTIYF.

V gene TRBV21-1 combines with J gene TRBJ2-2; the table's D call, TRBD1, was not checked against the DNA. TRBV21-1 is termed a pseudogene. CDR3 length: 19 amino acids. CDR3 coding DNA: TGTGCCAGCAGCAATATGGACAGGGGTAGTAACGCGAACACCGGGGAGCTGTTTTTT. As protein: CASSNMDRGSNANTGELFF.

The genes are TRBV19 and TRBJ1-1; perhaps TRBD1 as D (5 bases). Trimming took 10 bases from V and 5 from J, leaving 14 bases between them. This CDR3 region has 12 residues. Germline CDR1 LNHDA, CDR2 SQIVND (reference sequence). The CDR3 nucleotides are TGTGCCACCCACCGGGGGGGTACTGAAGCTTTCTTT. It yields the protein CATHRGGTEAFF.